Listed below are T cell receptor beta chains from one sample, sequenced in a study of tumor and adjacent non-tumor tissue in lung cancer. TCRdb used MiXCR to reprocess the multiplex PCR reads, holding one entry per CDR3 protein. In the table there are fewer than 90,000 distinct CDR3 sequences, roughly 77% of which are singletons. The sequenced sample was distant non-tumor lung tissue. These receptors all stem from a woman between 45 and 60 years old with non-small cell lung cancer. Each CDR3 is given with its conserved first and last residue. Each record gives: J gene, D gene, clone size, V gene, CDR3 DNA, CDR3 protein. D genes are given only for firm matches. Size values are once, few and many counts, or a class for expanded clones, and some rows have none.

J: TRBJ2-5
D: -
size: -
V: TRBV20-1
DNA: TGCAGTGCTTGGCCAGGGGAAGAGACACAGTACTTC
CDR3: CSAWPGEETQYF

J: TRBJ2-7
D: -
size: -
V: TRBV4-2
DNA: TGTGCCAGCAGCCATGGAGTAGAGGTGGTCCCCTACGAGCAATATTTC
CDR3: CASSHGVEVVPYEQYF

J: TRBJ2-5
D: -
size: -
V: TRBV10-1
DNA: TGCGCAAGACCCACCATGAGAGAGATCCAGTACTTT
CDR3: CARPTMREIQYF

J: TRBJ1-4
D: -
size: -
V: TRBV29-1
DNA: TGCAGCGTTCTCTCGCGGCCCGGTGAAAAACTGTTTTTT
CDR3: CSVLSRPGEKLFF

J: TRBJ2-7
D: -
size: -
V: TRBV14
DNA: TGTGCAAGCAGCCAGAAGTTAGGGTATAACGAGCACTACTTC
CDR3: CASSQKLGYNEHYF

J: TRBJ2-4
D: TRBD1
size: few
V: TRBV6-1
DNA: TGTGCCAGCAGGGGACAGTCCAAAAACATTCAGCACTTC
CDR3: CASRGQSKNIQHF

J: TRBJ1-3
D: TRBD1
size: -
V: TRBV6-6
DNA: TGTGCCAACAGTACCAGAAACAGGGGACACGGAAACACCATATATTTT
CDR3: CANSTRNRGHGNTIYF

J: TRBJ2-2
D: -
size: -
V: TRBV5-6
DNA: TGTGCCAGCAGCTTGGAGGGTAGTGGGAGAAGTACCGGGGAGCTGTATTTT
CDR3: CASSLEGSGRSTGELYF

J: TRBJ1-1
D: -
size: -
V: TRBV6-5
DNA: TGTGTCAGCATCACCGTGGGGAAAGCTTTCTTT
CDR3: CVSITVGKAFF

J: TRBJ2-2
D: -
size: -
V: TRBV6-2/TRBV6-3
DNA: TGCGCCAGCAGTCGCCTTGGATACAGGCTAGCCGGGGAGCTGTTTTTT
CDR3: CASSRLGYRLAGELFF

J: TRBJ1-2
D: -
size: once
V: TRBV4-2
DNA: TGTGCCAGCAGCCAAGATGGTAGGGATGTCTACACCTTC
CDR3: CASSQDGRDVYTF

J: TRBJ1-5
D: -
size: -
V: TRBV28
DNA: TGTACCAGTCCCCTAATGGGTCCCCAACATTTT
CDR3: CTSPLMGPQHF

J: TRBJ1-5
D: TRBD1
size: -
V: TRBV6-1
DNA: TGTGCCCGCAATGGGACAGGGGGCAATCAGCCCCAGCATTTT
CDR3: CARNGTGGNQPQHF

J: TRBJ2-7
D: -
size: -
V: TRBV6-6
DNA: TGTGCCAGCAACTCAAGGGACGGAACCTACGTGCAGTACTTC
CDR3: CASNSRDGTYVQYF

J: TRBJ2-1
D: -
size: -
V: TRBV29-1
DNA: TGCAGCGTTGTCCCCCAGGGGCCCGGGTCCTACAATGAGCAGTTTTTC
CDR3: CSVVPQGPGSYNEQFF

J: TRBJ2-7
D: -
size: -
V: TRBV11-2
DNA: TGTGCCAGCAGCATAGATCGGGATAAGCGAATCCCCCCCTACGAGCAGTACTTC
CDR3: CASSIDRDKRIPPYEQYF

J: TRBJ1-2
D: -
size: -
V: TRBV29-1
DNA: TGCAACACCACGAAGGGCGACTATGGCTACACCTTC
CDR3: CNTTKGDYGYTF

J: TRBJ1-2
D: -
size: -
V: TRBV6-1
DNA: TGTGCCAGGATCCGAGCCGGGGGTGGCTATGGCTACACTTTC
CDR3: CARIRAGGGYGYTF

J: TRBJ1-2
D: -
size: -
V: TRBV4-2
DNA: TGTGCCAGCAGCCAAGATAGCAGGGATGCCTACACCTTC
CDR3: CASSQDSRDAYTF

J: TRBJ2-7
D: -
size: -
V: TRBV7-8
DNA: TGTGCCAGCAGCTTAGTCGTTGGCGGCCGGGCAGAGTCCTACGAGCAGTACTTC
CDR3: CASSLVVGGRAESYEQYF

J: TRBJ2-5
D: -
size: -
V: TRBV29-1
DNA: TGCAGCGTTGATTGGGAAGAAGAGACCCAGTACTTC
CDR3: CSVDWEEETQYF

J: TRBJ2-5
D: -
size: -
V: TRBV28
DNA: TGTGCCATGGGGGATCGCAACCAAGAGACCCAGTACTTC
CDR3: CAMGDRNQETQYF

J: TRBJ2-3
D: -
size: -
V: TRBV11-2
DNA: TGTGCCAGCAGCTCATCTGTCCGGGAATATTTT
CDR3: CASSSSVREYF

J: TRBJ1-5
D: -
size: -
V: TRBV12-3/TRBV12-4
DNA: TGTGCCAGGGGTTTAGTGGATAGCAATCAGGCCCAGCATTTT
CDR3: CARGLVDSNQAQHF

J: TRBJ2-3
D: TRBD1
size: many
V: TRBV28
DNA: TGTGCCAGCAGGGAAGGGGGCACCATCACAGATACGCAGTATTTT
CDR3: CASREGGTITDTQYF

J: TRBJ2-1
D: -
size: few
V: TRBV20-1
DNA: TGCAGTGCTAGTCGTAACCCGGGCAATGAGCAGTTCTTC
CDR3: CSASRNPGNEQFF

J: TRBJ2-3
D: -
size: once
V: TRBV29-1
DNA: TGCAGCATTGAAGCCGATCATAGCACAAATACGCAGTATTTT
CDR3: CSIEADHSTNTQYF

J: TRBJ2-1
D: TRBD2
size: -
V: TRBV29-1
DNA: TGCAGCGTTAGAGATCAGGGAGGCGGGAGGTCTTACAATGAACAGATCTTC
CDR3: CSVRDQGGGRSYNEQIF

J: TRBJ2-5
D: -
size: -
V: TRBV12-3/TRBV12-4
DNA: TGTGCCAGCAGCCCTGGATGGGAGACCCAGAACTTC
CDR3: CASSPGWETQNF

J: TRBJ2-1
D: -
size: -
V: TRBV11-2
DNA: TGTGCCAGGAGCTTAGGGGTGGCCAGTAATGAACAGTTCTTC
CDR3: CARSLGVASNEQFF

J: TRBJ1-4
D: -
size: -
V: TRBV20-1
DNA: TGCAGTGCTAGAGCACGGTTTAATAAAAAACTGTTTTTT
CDR3: CSARARFNKKLFF

J: TRBJ2-1
D: TRBD2
size: -
V: TRBV12-5
DNA: TGTGCTAGTAGTTTGGGCCTCCCAGCGGGAGGATGGGATGAGCAGTTCTTC
CDR3: CASSLGLPAGGWDEQFF

J: TRBJ1-6
D: -
size: -
V: TRBV4-1
DNA: TGCACCAGCAACCATGGGTCAGGGGATTCATCCCTCCACTTT
CDR3: CTSNHGSGDSSLHF

J: TRBJ2-7
D: TRBD2
size: -
V: TRBV29-1
DNA: TGCAGTGTTGAAGCCACTAGTGGGAGGGCCCCCTACGAGCAGTACTTC
CDR3: CSVEATSGRAPYEQYF

J: TRBJ2-4
D: -
size: -
V: TRBV5-6
DNA: TGTGCCAGCGGGCTAGCCAAAAACATCCACTACTTC
CDR3: CASGLAKNIHYF

J: TRBJ1-3
D: -
size: -
V: TRBV11-2
DNA: TGTGCCATCTGCTTACAATCTGGAGACATCATATATTTT
CDR3: CAICLQSGDIIYF

J: TRBJ2-3
D: -
size: -
V: TRBV11-2
DNA: TGTGCCAACAGCTTAGGATCCTCAGGGGACCATACGCAGTATTTT
CDR3: CANSLGSSGDHTQYF

J: TRBJ2-2
D: -
size: -
V: TRBV5-1
DNA: TGCGCCAGCAGCTCTCAGGGTACCACCGGGGAGTCGTTTTTT
CDR3: CASSSQGTTGESFF

J: TRBJ2-7
D: TRBD2
size: -
V: TRBV29-1
DNA: TGCAGCGTTACGGGACTAGCGGGAAATAACTACGAGCAGTACTTC
CDR3: CSVTGLAGNNYEQYF

J: TRBJ1-1
D: -
size: once
V: TRBV24-1
DNA: TGTGCCACCAGTGAAAGGACAAGGCCTGAAGCTTTCTTT
CDR3: CATSERTRPEAFF

J: TRBJ2-3
D: -
size: once
V: TRBV10-2
DNA: TGCGCCAGCAGTGAGTCGGACATAATTCAGTCCCAGTATTTT
CDR3: CASSESDIIQSQYF

J: TRBJ1-1
D: -
size: -
V: TRBV10-2
DNA: TGCGCCAGCAGTGGGGCAAACACTGAGGCTTTCTTT
CDR3: CASSGANTEAFF

J: TRBJ2-1
D: TRBD2
size: -
V: TRBV29-1
DNA: TGCAACTCCAAGAGGCGGGAGGGAGGTGAGCAGTTCTTC
CDR3: CNSKRREGGEQFF

J: TRBJ2-7
D: TRBD2
size: many
V: TRBV28
DNA: TGTGCCAGCAGCGAACCCACTAGCGGGGACTACGAGCAGTACTTC
CDR3: CASSEPTSGDYEQYF

J: TRBJ2-5
D: TRBD2
size: -
V: TRBV29-1
DNA: TGCAGCCTCCGATTAGCGGGGGGATTACAAGATACCCAGTACTTC
CDR3: CSLRLAGGLQDTQYF

J: TRBJ2-7
D: -
size: -
V: TRBV11-3
DNA: TGTGCCAGCAGCTTAGATGGGACTGGCGGATTTTACCAGCAGCACTTC
CDR3: CASSLDGTGGFYQQHF

J: TRBJ1-6
D: -
size: many
V: TRBV11-2
DNA: TGTGCCAGCAGCTTAGCCTGGGCGGATAATTCACCCCTCCACTTT
CDR3: CASSLAWADNSPLHF

J: TRBJ2-1
D: -
size: many
V: TRBV20-1
DNA: TGCAGTGCTAGACCATCTGGGGTCCAAGAACGTGAGCAGTTCTTC
CDR3: CSARPSGVQEREQFF

J: TRBJ1-4
D: -
size: once
V: TRBV4-1
DNA: TGCGCCAGCAGCCAAGATCAGATGCTGAATGAAAGGCTGTTTTTT
CDR3: CASSQDQMLNERLFF